This T cell receptor beta chain was profiled in a study of blood T cell repertoires in COVID-19. The CDR3 has 11 amino acids. Germline V lookup: CDR1 SGHAT, CDR2 FQNNGV. Trimming removed 4 bases at V and 9 bases at J, with 7 bases between. The data were produced by immunoSEQ multiplex PCR, yet TCRdb's version contains in-frame clones alone and is incomplete. The sample includes approximately 260,000 clones, about 88% of them seen just once. The material sequenced was peripheral blood. The chain has TRBV11-2 and TRBJ2-1, with D unresolved. The source of this sequence is a man aged 18 to 35 with active or convalescent COVID-19. In DNA form, the CDR3 reads TGTGCCAGCAGCTATACGGGTGAGCAGTTCTTC. Translated, it gives CASSYTGEQFF.